What follows are 11 T cell receptor beta chains derived from one specimen sequenced in a study of human T cells and chemical hapten exposure. TCRdb reprocessed the RACE reads via MiXCR and lists one record per CDR3 protein. In the table there are 150,000 to 200,000 distinct CDR3 sequences, about a fifth of which are singletons. This sample's time point: patch test 1, 2 weeks after DPC sensitization. This sample's treatment: therapeutic diphenylcyclopropenone sensitization with weekly scalp DPC. The specimen was whole blood, collected in connection with sensitization to the hapten diphenylcyclopropenone (DPC). Every receptor here comes from a woman in her forties or fifties with alopecia areata. Some clones in this sample may be carry-over from other donors' samples.

There are a few counts of this clonotype. The V call is TRBV12-3 or TRBV12-4, the J call TRBJ2-7; no definite D call. With 3 bases removed from V and 3 bases from J, the gap between germline ends came to 9 bases. This CDR3 contains 13 residues. The CDR3 region is CASSFQANYEQYF. The CDR3 region has the DNA TGTGCCAGCAGTTTTCAAGCTAACTACGAGCAGTACTTC.

This clonotype has more than one count but fewer than ten. The rearrangement joins TRBV10-2 to TRBJ1-1; TRBD1 matches 9 bases. This CDR3 region has 14 residues. The V gene end was trimmed by 6 bases and the J gene end by 6 bases; junction bases not matched to a gene: 8. Germline CDR1 is WSHSY and CDR2 is SAAADI. CDR3 sequence reads: CASRTGGASPEAFF. In DNA, the CDR3 is TGCGCCAGCAGAACAGGGGGCGCAAGTCCTGAAGCTTTCTTT.

This clonotype was picked up a small number of times. The rearrangement links TRBV5-8 to TRBJ1-4; D perhaps matches TRBD1 (5 bases). Germline CDR1 reads SGHTS; CDR2 reads YDEGEE. CDR3 size: 15 residues. Trimming stripped 4 bases from V and 0 bases from J, with 10 bases between. This CDR3 is CASSGGTATNEKLFF. The CDR3 bases are TGTGCCAGCAGCGGAGGGACGGCAACTAATGAAAAACTGTTTTTT.

The chain couples TRBV28 to TRBJ2-2; tentatively, D is TRBD1 or TRBD2 (7 bases each). Trimming removed 6 bases at V and 4 bases at J, with 15 bases between. Germline CDR1 is MDHEN and CDR2 is SYDVKM. The CDR3 consists of 15 residues. This CDR3 is CASRPDREGTGELFF. CDR3 nucleotide sequence: TGTGCCAGCAGGCCTGACAGGGAGGGCACCGGGGAGCTGTTTTTT.

CDR3 in amino acids: CASSHRTGGHEPQHF. The DNA for the CDR3 is TGTGCCAGCAGCCACCGGACAGGGGGCCACGAGCCCCAGCATTTT. The J gene is TRBJ1-5, the V gene TRBV3-1; 11 nucleotides align to TRBD1. Trimming cost V 3 bases and J 8 bases; bases outside gene matches: 6. Germline V gene lookup returns CDR1 LGHDT and CDR2 YNNKEL (reference sequence). The length of the CDR3 is 15 residues.

This clonotype was observed a handful of times. The rearrangement joins TRBV20-1 to TRBJ2-7, with 8 bases that match TRBD2. J was trimmed by 5 bases and V by 6 bases; bases with no gene match: 9. Germline V lookup: CDR1 DFQATT, CDR2 SNEGSKA (reference sequence). CDR3 length: 13 residues. The CDR3 DNA reads TGCAGTGCCCGGGCGGGGGGTTGGAACGAGCAGTACTTC. It encodes CSARAGGWNEQYF.

A few counts support this clonotype. J is TRBJ1-1 and V is TRBV6-1; D call uncertain. The CDR3 sequence is 14 residues long. The ends were cut back, 8 bases at V and 0 bases at J, with 13 bases in the middle. Per the germline V gene, CDR1 is MNHNS and CDR2 is SASEGT. CDR3 sequence reads: CASLLDQVNTEAFF. The CDR3 DNA reads as TGTGCCAGCTTGTTGGATCAGGTGAACACTGAAGCTTTCTTT.

This clonotype was detected a few times. V is TRBV5-1 and J is TRBJ2-3; maybe TRBD2 (6 bases). Trimming cost V 3 bases and J 2 bases, with 19 bases left between them. The CDR3 has 17 amino acids. Looked up from germline, CDR1 is SGHRS and CDR2 is YFSETQ. The DNA of the CDR3 is TGCGCCAGCAGCTCGGAAGACGGAACGGGGGTCACAGATACGCAGTATTTT. This translates into CASSSEDGTGVTDTQYF.

This chain links TRBV2 with TRBJ1-4, with D unresolved. With 3 bases removed from V and 0 bases from J, the gap between germline ends came to 8 bases. The CDR3 sequence is 15 residues long. Looked up from germline, CDR1 is SNHLY and CDR2 is FYNNEI. CDR3 loop: CASSELTPTNEKLFF. As DNA, the CDR3 is TGTGCCAGCAGTGAGCTGACACCAACTAATGAAAAACTGTTTTTT.

This sequence joins TRBV15 and TRBJ2-3; no clear D gene. This CDR3 is 13 amino acids long. From germline, CDR1 is LNHNV and CDR2 YYDKDF (reference sequence). V was pared by 5 bases and J by 5 bases, with 11 bases between. The CDR3 bases are TGTGCCACCAGCGGACCCTCGGGAGATACGCAGTATTTT. It encodes CATSGPSGDTQYF.

This rearrangement joins TRBV20-1 to TRBJ2-7; D may match TRBD1 or TRBD2 (6 bases each). V gave up 7 bases and J gave up 2 bases, with 18 bases separating them. Looked up from germline, CDR1 is DFQATT and CDR2 is SNEGSKA (reference sequence). The CDR3 runs 14 residues. The CDR3 protein is CSVRGQPGAYEQYF. The DNA of the CDR3 is TGCAGTGTTAGGGGACAACCGGGGGCCTACGAGCAGTACTTC.